A single sample is the source of the 27 T cell receptor beta chains below, sequenced in a study of cytomegalovirus exposure and HLA in healthy donors. PCR was performed using 60 Vbeta and 13 Jbeta primers. Profiled with immunoSEQ multiplex PCR; TCRdb holds only in-frame clones, not every one. The data show fewer than 110,000 clones, over 75% seen once. Material for sequencing was PBMCs. These receptors were collected from a man under 40 in good health and CMV-seronegative.

This rearrangement joins TRBV19 to TRBJ2-3, with a weak D call TRBD1 (6 bases). Trimming removed 5 bases at V and 6 bases at J, with 9 bases between. This CDR3 region has 12 residues. Germline CDR1 is LNHDA and CDR2 is SQIVND (reference sequence). CDR3 residues: CASSPGVDTQYF. Here the CDR3 DNA reads TGTGCCAGTAGTCCAGGGGTGGATACGCAGTATTTT. Drawing the rest from reference TRBV19 and TRBJ2-3, the complete variable domain is DGGITQSPKYLFRKEGQNVTLSCEQNLNHDAMYWYRQDPGQGLRLIYYSQIVNDFQKGDIAEGYSVSREKKESFPLTVTSAQKNPTAFYLCASSPGVDTQYFGPGTRLTVL.

This chain connects TRBV30 to TRBJ2-1; D is unclear. With 4 bases removed from V and 3 bases from J, the gap between germline ends came to 10 bases. The CDR3 spans 13 residues. Per germline, CDR1 GTSNPN and CDR2 SVGIG (reference sequence). The CDR3 coding sequence is TGTGCCTGGAACACACGCCGCTACAATGAGCAGTTCTTC. As protein: CAWNTRRYNEQFF.

The V gene is TRBV27, the J gene TRBJ1-5; 7 nucleotides match TRBD1. Germline assignment: CDR1 MNHEY and CDR2 SMNVEV (reference sequence). The trim removed 6 bases at V and 7 bases at J, leaving 9 bases unmatched. CDR3 size: 14 residues. CDR3 DNA sequence: TGTGCCAGCAGCTCCGACAGGGCTGGACAGCCCCAGCATTTT. Residues: CASSSDRAGQPQHF.

The chain is built from TRBV13 and TRBJ2-7, with TRBD1 matching 8 bases. V lost 6 bases and J lost 0; bases outside the gene matches: 4. Germline loops: CDR1 PRHDT, CDR2 FYEKMQ (reference sequence). The CDR3 has 14 residues. CDR3 region: CASRRQGSSYEQYF. The CDR3 nucleotides read TGTGCCAGCAGGCGACAGGGGTCCTCCTACGAGCAGTACTTC.

The table lists this clone with a count of one. The gene calls are TRBV2 and TRBJ1-5; a possible D gene is TRBD1 (6 bases). This CDR3 has 15 residues. Trimming removed 4 bases from V and 3 bases from J, with 13 bases in between. The germline CDR1 and CDR2 sequences are SNHLY and FYNNEI. In nucleotides, the CDR3 is TGTGCCAGCAGTGTTCAGGGGTTGGACAATCAGCCCCAGCATTTT. It yields the protein CASSVQGLDNQPQHF.

The chain combines TRBV15 with TRBJ2-2, with a tentative D call TRBD2 (7 bases). The germline CDR1 and CDR2 sequences are LNHNV and YYDKDF (reference sequence). V lost 1 base to trimming and J lost 10 bases, with 13 bases between them. The CDR3 length is 14 residues. The CDR3 sequence is CATSRVWGGEELFF. The CDR3 DNA reads as TGTGCCACCAGCAGAGTTTGGGGGGGCGAGGAGCTGTTTTTT.

The chain uses TRBV6-4 and TRBJ2-1; 10 nucleotides align to TRBD2. Germline loops: CDR1 MRHNA, CDR2 SNTAGT. The ends lost 5 bases at V and 0 bases at J; junction bases unmatched: 16. The CDR3 spans 20 residues. In nucleotides, the CDR3 is TGTGCCAGCAGTTCCTACACCCTAGCGGGAGTCTACCCCTCCTACAATGAGCAGTTCTTC. It codes for CASSSYTLAGVYPSYNEQFF.

V gene TRBV30 combines with J gene TRBJ1-3, with D perhaps matching TRBD1 (6 bases). Germline CDR1 and CDR2: GTSNPN and SVGIG (reference sequence). This CDR3 has 13 residues. The CDR3 loop reads CAGALGSGNTIYF. The DNA of the CDR3 is TGTGCGGGGGCGCTGGGCTCTGGAAACACCATATATTTT.

The gene calls are TRBV29-1 and TRBJ2-7, with 7 bases identical to TRBD1. There are 13 residues in the CDR3. Germline trimming cut 5 bases from V and 6 bases from J; bases unmatched to any gene: 10. Germline V gene data show CDR1 as SQVTM and CDR2 as ANQGSEA. As DNA, the CDR3 is TGCAGCGTTTCACAGGGGCCTTGGGGCGAGCAGTACTTC. It codes for CSVSQGPWGEQYF.

The rearrangement links TRBV4-1 to TRBJ1-5, with 11 bases that match TRBD1. There are 15 residues in the CDR3. V lost 6 bases and J lost 0; bases outside the gene matches: 1. The germline V gene has CDR1 MGHRA and CDR2 YSYEKL. For the CDR3, the DNA is TGCGCCAGCAGGGGACAGGGGGATAGCAATCAGCCCCAGCATTTT. Translating it yields CASRGQGDSNQPQHF.

This chain connects TRBV11-2 to TRBJ1-5; D remains ambiguous. This CDR3 contains 15 residues. V shed 5 bases and J shed 4 bases, with 15 bases lying between them. Germline CDR1 is SGHAT and CDR2 is FQNNGV. As DNA, the CDR3 is TGTGCCAGCAGCCCCGGGATCGCCTCAAATCAGCCCCAGCATTTT. Amino acids: CASSPGIASNQPQHF.

The V gene is TRBV2, the J gene TRBJ1-5, with 8 bases fitting TRBD1. This CDR3 spans 14 amino acids. Unmatched junction bases numbered 6, after V lost 5 bases and J lost 6 bases. Germline V CDR1 and CDR2: SNHLY, FYNNEI. Here the CDR3 reads CASSMTGAGQPQHF. CDR3 DNA sequence: TGTGCCAGCAGTATGACAGGGGCGGGTCAGCCCCAGCATTTT.

Only a few counts were recorded for this clone. CDR3 nucleotide sequence: TGTGCCAGCAGTCAGCGGACAGATGAAAAACTGTTTTTT. It encodes CASSQRTDEKLFF. The chain joins TRBV27 to TRBJ1-4; D possibly corresponds to TRBD1 (6 bases). V was pared by 5 bases and J by 6 bases, with 10 bases between. The CDR3 spans 13 residues. Germline CDR1 reads MNHEY; CDR2 reads SMNVEV (reference sequence).

In this sample, this clone turned up once. The genes are TRBV30 and TRBJ1-6; possible D gene TRBD1, 5 bases. V shed 0 bases and J shed 5 bases, with 11 bases lying between them. This CDR3 comprises 15 residues. Germline V lookup: CDR1 GTSNPN, CDR2 SVGIG (reference sequence). The CDR3 DNA sequence: TGTGCCTGGAGTGTTGGAGGGGCGGATAATTCACCCCTCCACTTT. This gives the protein CAWSVGGADNSPLHF.

The chain employs TRBV18 and TRBJ1-1; D unclear. Per the germline V gene, CDR1 is KGHSH and CDR2 is LQKENI. Trimming removed 4 bases at V and 4 bases at J, with 10 bases between. The CDR3 is made up of 13 amino acids. Here the CDR3 DNA reads TGTGCCAGCTCACAATCACTTACCACTGAAGCTTTCTTT. Amino acid sequence: CASSQSLTTEAFF. The full variable domain, rest sourced from reference TRBV18 and TRBJ1-1, is NAGVMQNPRHLVRRRGQEARLRCSPMKGHSHVYWYRQLPEEGLKFMVYLQKENIIDESGMPKERFSAEFPKEGPSILRIQQVVRGDSAAYFCASSQSLTTEAFFGQGTRLTVV.

V and J are TRBV30 and TRBJ2-3; no clear D gene. CDR3 length: 12 amino acids. The germline V gene has CDR1 GTSNPN and CDR2 SVGIG (reference sequence). Trimming removed 3 bases at V and 3 bases at J, with 7 bases between. The CDR3 here is CAWSVLTDTQYF. Written as DNA, the CDR3 is TGTGCCTGGAGCGTTCTAACAGATACGCAGTATTTT.

This clone was recorded once. The rearrangement links TRBV5-1 to TRBJ2-7, with a possible D match to TRBD1 (5 bases). Trimming pared 1 base from V and 2 bases from J, leaving 13 bases between. This CDR3 region has 15 residues. Germline V CDR1 and CDR2: SGHRS, YFSETQ. Here the CDR3 DNA reads TGCGCCAGCAGCTTGATTGGGCAGGGAACCTACGAGCAGTACTTC. This sequence encodes CASSLIGQGTYEQYF. The full variable domain, with the rest looked up from reference TRBV5-1 and TRBJ2-7, is KAGVTQTPRYLIKTRGQQVTLSCSPISGHRSVSWYQQTPGQGLQFLFEYFSETQRNKGNFPGRFSGRQFSNSRSEMNVSTLELGDSALYLCASSLIGQGTYEQYFGPGTRLTVT.

J is TRBJ1-1 and V is TRBV29-1, with D tentatively TRBD1 (6 bases). V lost 8 bases, J lost 4 bases, and 11 bases lay in between. Germline assignment: CDR1 SQVTM and CDR2 ANQGSEA. This CDR3 is 11 amino acids long. CDR3 sequence (DNA): TGCAGCTGGCGGGGGGCCACTGAAGCTTTCTTT. Amino acids: CSWRGATEAFF.

This clone has just one count. The chain is built from TRBV30 and TRBJ2-1, with 12 positions matching TRBD2. CDR1 GTSNPN and CDR2 SVGIG come from the germline V gene (reference sequence). V lost 2 bases, J lost 8 bases, and 16 bases stayed unmatched. This CDR3 comprises 18 residues. CDR3 residues: CAWSLGRSGLAGSDEQFF. In DNA, the CDR3 is TGTGCCTGGAGTTTAGGGAGAAGCGGACTAGCGGGATCGGATGAGCAGTTCTTC.

V and J are TRBV7-9 and TRBJ1-2; D remains unclear. The V end lost 3 bases, the J end lost 4 bases, and 9 bases lay between the germline ends. CDR1 SEHNR and CDR2 FQNEAQ come from the germline V gene (reference sequence). The CDR3 runs 13 residues. The CDR3 DNA reads as TGTGCCAGCAGCTTCAGTGATCTCTATGGCTACACCTTC. As protein: CASSFSDLYGYTF. The variable domain in full, with the rest retrieved from reference TRBV7-9 and TRBJ1-2, is DTGVSQNPRHKITKRGQNVTFRCDPISEHNRLYWYRQTLGQGPEFLTYFQNEAQLEKSRLLSDRFSAERPKGSFSTLEIQRTEQGDSAMYLCASSFSDLYGYTFGSGTRLTVV.

The chain recombines TRBV6-1 with TRBJ1-3, with TRBD1 matching over 9 bases. This CDR3 is built from 15 residues. The trim removed 0 bases at V and 7 bases at J, leaving 4 bases unmatched. CDR1 and CDR2 from the germline V gene are MNHNS and SASEGT. CDR3 sequence reads: CASSEATGGINTIYF. Written as DNA, the CDR3 is TGTGCCAGCAGTGAAGCGACAGGGGGTATCAACACCATATATTTT.

The chain carries TRBV11-2 and TRBJ2-7; TRBD2 aligns across 9 bases. This CDR3 spans 16 amino acids. The germline V gene encodes CDR1 SGHAT and CDR2 FQNNGV. Unmatched junction bases numbered 11, after V lost 5 bases and J lost 3 bases. CDR3 sequence: CASSHPRRAGGYEQYF. The CDR3 DNA sequence: TGTGCCAGCAGCCACCCCCGGCGAGCGGGGGGCTACGAGCAGTACTTC.

The chain couples TRBV7-3 to TRBJ1-2, with 10 nucleotides matching TRBD1. CDR1 SGHTA and CDR2 FQGTGA come from the germline V gene. The V and J ends lost 2 bases and 8 bases, in that order; junction bases with no gene match: 2. The CDR3 covers 13 residues. The CDR3 sequence: CASSLGQGDGYTF. As DNA, the CDR3 is TGTGCCAGCAGCTTAGGACAGGGGGACGGCTACACCTTC.

The V gene is TRBV25-1, the J gene TRBJ1-4, with unresolved D. The ends were cut back, 8 bases at V and 7 bases at J, with 14 bases in the middle. CDR1 and CDR2 from the germline V gene are MGHDK and SYGVNS. CDR3 length: 13 residues. CDR3: CASATVAGEKLFF. CDR3 nucleotides: TGTGCCAGCGCTACCGTCGCCGGTGAAAAACTGTTTTTT. Supplemented by reference TRBV25-1 and TRBJ1-4, the full variable domain reads EADIYQTPRYLVIGTGKKITLECSQTMGHDKMYWYQQDPGMELHLIHYSYGVNSTEKGDLSSESTVSRIRTEHFPLTLESARPSHTSQYLCASATVAGEKLFFGSGTQLSVL.

The V and J genes are TRBV6-1 and TRBJ1-1; 8 positions match TRBD1. The germline V gene encodes CDR1 MNHNS and CDR2 SASEGT. This CDR3 has 14 amino acids. J was trimmed by 4 bases and V by 6 bases; bases with no gene match: 7. The CDR3 coding sequence is TGTGCCAGCAGAGCAGGGGGCTGGGGCACTGAAGCTTTCTTT. It specifies CASRAGGWGTEAFF.

The genes are TRBV28 and TRBJ2-1; possibly TRBD2 for D (7 bases). CDR1 and CDR2 from the germline V gene are MDHEN and SYDVKM. This CDR3 spans 16 amino acids. Trimming took off 7 bases at V and 4 bases at J, with 20 bases between the two ends. The CDR3 DNA sequence: TGTGCCAGCAACTCTTATATGGCGGGGGCTTACAATGAGCAGTTCTTC. This gives the protein CASNSYMAGAYNEQFF.

V usage is TRBV7-9 and J usage is TRBJ2-7, with D tentatively TRBD1 (6 bases). Germline CDR1 and CDR2: SEHNR and FQNEAQ (reference sequence). This CDR3 has 14 amino acids. V shed 4 bases and J shed 3 bases, with 13 bases lying between them. Written as DNA, the CDR3 is TGTGCCAGCAGCTCGGGCCTACAGGGCTACGAGCAGTACTTC. It specifies CASSSGLQGYEQYF.